Listed here is a single TCR beta chain. Germline lookup yields CDR1 KGHSH and CDR2 LQKENI. Trimming stripped 0 bases from V and 16 bases from J, with 19 bases between. This CDR3 comprises 14 residues. Some clones are missing from TCRdb's copy, which holds only in-frame ones; the method was immunoSEQ multiplex PCR. Among under 90,000 clones listed, under 90% were seen once. This sample was included in a study of T cell clones after liver transplantation. About the study: Tolerance: complete withdrawal held at least one year, liver enzymes staying within twice normal.

The clonotype comes from a human donor who received a liver transplant. The chain links TRBV18 to TRBJ2-1, with D uncertain. The specimen was CD4+ T cells from blood, collected before liver transplant. CDR3 nucleotides: TGTGCCAGCTCACCACCGTTTCCATCAAGTCTTCTCTTCTTC. Protein sequence: CASSPPFPSSLLFF.